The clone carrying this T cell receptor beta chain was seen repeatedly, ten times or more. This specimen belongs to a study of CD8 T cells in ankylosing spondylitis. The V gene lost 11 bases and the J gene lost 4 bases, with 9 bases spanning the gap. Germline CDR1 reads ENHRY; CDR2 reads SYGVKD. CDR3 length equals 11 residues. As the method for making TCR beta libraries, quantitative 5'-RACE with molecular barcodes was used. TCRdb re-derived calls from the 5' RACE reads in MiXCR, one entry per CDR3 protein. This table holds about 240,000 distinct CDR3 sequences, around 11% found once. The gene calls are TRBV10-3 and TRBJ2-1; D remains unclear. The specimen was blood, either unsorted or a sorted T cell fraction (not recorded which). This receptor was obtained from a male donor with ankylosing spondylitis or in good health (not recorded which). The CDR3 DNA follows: TGTGCCGCATCGGCTTACAATGAGCAGTTCTTC. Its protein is CAASAYNEQFF.